The sample holds one count of the clone carrying this T cell receptor (beta chain). What it recognizes is unknown. The source of the sample is a study of cytomegalovirus exposure and HLA in healthy donors. General study results and limits: It was 150 or so TCR beta chains that were listed as cytomegalovirus-associated.

This PCR relied on a set of 60 Vbeta primers and 13 Jbeta primers. Clones were read by immunoSEQ multiplex PCR, and TCRdb kept only the in-frame ones, dropping some. The sample carries just over 150,000 clones, roughly 80% recorded once. Whereas donors were nominally healthy upon sampling, unrecorded immune exposures were probable. Germline CDR1 and CDR2: SGHRS and YFSETQ. This CDR3 has 14 amino acids. Trimming took 3 bases from V and 4 from J; bases not matched to a gene: 5. Material for sequencing was PBMCs. This receptor was taken from a woman aged 45-60 years in good health and CMV-seropositive. The V call is TRBV5-1, the J call TRBJ1-2; 8 bases map to TRBD1. In DNA form, the CDR3 reads TGCGCCAGCAGCTCACAGGGGGAGGCCTATGGCTACACCTTC. This gives the protein CASSSQGEAYGYTF.